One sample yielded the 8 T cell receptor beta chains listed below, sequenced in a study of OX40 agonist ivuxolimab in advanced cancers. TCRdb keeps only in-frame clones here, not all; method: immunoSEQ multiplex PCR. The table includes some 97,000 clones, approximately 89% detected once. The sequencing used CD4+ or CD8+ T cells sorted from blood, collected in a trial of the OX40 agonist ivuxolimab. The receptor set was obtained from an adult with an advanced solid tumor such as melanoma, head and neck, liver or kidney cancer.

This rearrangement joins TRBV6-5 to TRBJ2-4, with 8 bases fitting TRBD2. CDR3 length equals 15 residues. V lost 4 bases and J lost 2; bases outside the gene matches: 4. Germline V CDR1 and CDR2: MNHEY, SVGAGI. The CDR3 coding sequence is TGTGCCAGCAGTTCAGCGGGAGCGTCCAAAAACATTCAGTACTTC. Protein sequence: CASSSAGASKNIQYF.

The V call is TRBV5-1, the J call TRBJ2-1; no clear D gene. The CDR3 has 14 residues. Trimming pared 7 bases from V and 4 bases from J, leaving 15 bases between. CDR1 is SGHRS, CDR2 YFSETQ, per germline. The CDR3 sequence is CASAFLDRYNEQFF. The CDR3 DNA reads TGCGCCAGCGCTTTTCTCGACCGTTACAATGAGCAGTTCTTC. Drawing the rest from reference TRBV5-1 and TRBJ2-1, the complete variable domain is KAGVTQTPRYLIKTRGQQVTLSCSPISGHRSVSWYQQTPGQGLQFLFEYFSETQRNKGNFPGRFSGRQFSNSRSEMNVSTLELGDSALYLCASAFLDRYNEQFFGPGTRLTVL.

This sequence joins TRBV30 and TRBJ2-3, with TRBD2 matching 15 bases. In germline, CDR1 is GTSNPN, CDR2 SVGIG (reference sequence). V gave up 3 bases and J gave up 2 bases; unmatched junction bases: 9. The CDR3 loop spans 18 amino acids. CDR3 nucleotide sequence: TGTGCCTGGAGACCGGGACTAGCGGGAGGAGGGGCCACAGATACGCAGTATTTT. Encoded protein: CAWRPGLAGGGATDTQYF.

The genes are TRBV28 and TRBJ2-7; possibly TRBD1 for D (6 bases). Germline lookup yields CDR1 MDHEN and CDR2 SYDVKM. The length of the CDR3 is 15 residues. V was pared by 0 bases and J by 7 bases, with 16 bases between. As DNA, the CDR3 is TGTGCCAGCAGTTTATGGCAGGGGCTTATTCTGGAGCAGTACTTC. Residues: CASSLWQGLILEQYF.

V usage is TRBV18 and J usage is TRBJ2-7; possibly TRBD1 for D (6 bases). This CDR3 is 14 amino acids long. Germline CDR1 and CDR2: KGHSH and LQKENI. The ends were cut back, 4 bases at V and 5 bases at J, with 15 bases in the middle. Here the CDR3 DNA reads TGTGCCAGCTCACTCTTCCGGGACACAAACGAGCAGTACTTC. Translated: CASSLFRDTNEQYF.

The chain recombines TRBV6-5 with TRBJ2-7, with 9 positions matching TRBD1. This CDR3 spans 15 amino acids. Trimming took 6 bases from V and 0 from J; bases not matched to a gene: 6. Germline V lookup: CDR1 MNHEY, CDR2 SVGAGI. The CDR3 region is CASSHGTGSSYEQYF. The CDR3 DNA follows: TGTGCCAGCAGCCACGGGACAGGGAGCTCCTACGAGCAGTACTTC.

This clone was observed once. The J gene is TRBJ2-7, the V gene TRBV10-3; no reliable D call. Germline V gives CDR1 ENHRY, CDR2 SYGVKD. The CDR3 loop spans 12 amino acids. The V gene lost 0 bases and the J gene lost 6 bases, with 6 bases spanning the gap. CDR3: CAISESLLEQYF. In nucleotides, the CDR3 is TGTGCCATCAGTGAGTCCCTCCTCGAGCAGTACTTC.

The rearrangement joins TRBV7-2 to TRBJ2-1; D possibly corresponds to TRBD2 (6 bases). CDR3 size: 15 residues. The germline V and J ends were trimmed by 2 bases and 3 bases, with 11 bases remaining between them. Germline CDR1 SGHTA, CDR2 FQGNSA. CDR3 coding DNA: TGTGCCAGCAGCTTATCCGGGAGTAGCTACAATGAGCAGTTCTTC. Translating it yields CASSLSGSSYNEQFF.